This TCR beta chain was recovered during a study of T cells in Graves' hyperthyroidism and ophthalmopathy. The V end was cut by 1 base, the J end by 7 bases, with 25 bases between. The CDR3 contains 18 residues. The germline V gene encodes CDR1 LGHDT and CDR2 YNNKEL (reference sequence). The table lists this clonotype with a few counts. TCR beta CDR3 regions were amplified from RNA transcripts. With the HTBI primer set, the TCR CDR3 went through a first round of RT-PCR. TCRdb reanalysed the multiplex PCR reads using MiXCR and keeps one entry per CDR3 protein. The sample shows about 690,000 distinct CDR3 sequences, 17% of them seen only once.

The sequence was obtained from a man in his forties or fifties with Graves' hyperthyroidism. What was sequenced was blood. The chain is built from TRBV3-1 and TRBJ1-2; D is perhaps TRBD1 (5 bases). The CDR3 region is CASSQGARAASGRSGYTF. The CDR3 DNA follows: TGTGCCAGCAGCCAAGGTGCCCGCGCCGCTTCAGGGCGAAGTGGCTACACCTTC.